Listed here is a single TCR beta chain. Clones were sequenced by immunoSEQ multiplex PCR, and TCRdb holds only the in-frame ones, with some missing. This sample has about 1,600 clones, with roughly 24% found just once. The treatment: randomized to nivolumab then ipilimumab (arm A) or the reverse (arm B). None of the patients previously received DNA-damaging chemotherapy. These data originate in a study of sequential checkpoint blockade in melanoma. Turning to the study itself: TCRbeta immunosequencing was performed on DNA from 75 to 95 pretreatment melanoma tumor samples. About two dozen patients had matched tumor biopsies before treatment and at week 13 after nivolumab or ipilimumab alone.

The junction had 3 bases not matched to a gene; V was cut back by 0 bases and J by 7 bases. This CDR3 comprises 13 residues. Germline V gene lookup returns CDR1 MGHDK and CDR2 SYGVNS. The material sequenced was tumor tissue (inferred from file names), taken from a patient given nivolumab and ipilimumab in sequence. The sequence derives from a human donor with melanoma. V is TRBV25-1 and J is TRBJ2-7; 7 bases map to TRBD2. CDR3 sequence reads: CASSEYEGGEQYF. CDR3 coding DNA: TGTGCCAGCAGTGAATATGAGGGAGGGGAGCAGTACTTC.